The rows below give T cell receptor beta chains drawn from one sample of a study of control samples from healthy donors and cancer patients. Data came from immunoSEQ multiplex PCR; TCRdb stores just in-frame clones and leaves some out. The data hold some 67,000 clones, with roughly 86% observed a single time. Material for sequencing was PBMCs. These receptors came from a man between 60 and 75 years old with lung cancer. Both conserved end residues are part of each CDR3. The D gene is left open where the match is weak. For some rows the clone size is stated as once, few or many, or as a class when expanded; others skip it.

clone size,J gene,D gene,V gene,CDR3 protein,CDR3 DNA
.,TRBJ1-4,.,TRBV5-1,CASSTQQGTNEKLFF,TGCGCCAGCAGCACCCAACAGGGCACTAATGAAAAACTGTTTTTT
.,TRBJ2-2,.,TRBV9,CASSPRVGELFF,TGTGCCAGCAGCCCCCGGGTCGGGGAGCTGTTTTTT
once,TRBJ2-1,TRBD2,TRBV6-5,CASSYWRGGKNNEQFF,TGTGCCAGCAGTTACTGGCGGGGGGGAAAAAACAATGAGCAGTTCTTC
.,TRBJ1-6,TRBD1,TRBV6-5,CASSYSGQGEKSPLHF,TGTGCCAGCAGTTACTCGGGGCAGGGGGAAAAATCACCCCTCCACTTT
.,TRBJ1-1,.,TRBV6-5,CASSYSTGSTEAFF,TGTGCCAGCAGTTACTCAACAGGGAGCACTGAAGCTTTCTTT
.,TRBJ1-4,TRBD1,TRBV2,CASSTDREWEKLFF,TGTGCCAGCAGTACGGACAGGGAATGGGAAAAACTGTTTTTT
.,TRBJ2-7,.,TRBV27,CASSSVGQYYEQYF,TGTGCCAGCAGTTCCGTTGGACAGTACTACGAGCAGTACTTC
.,TRBJ2-2,.,TRBV10-1,CASSERQNTGELFF,TGCGCCAGCAGTGAACGGCAGAACACCGGGGAGCTGTTTTTT
.,TRBJ2-1,TRBD1,TRBV7-8,CASSLKTGASDNEQFF,TGTGCCAGCAGCTTGAAGACAGGGGCCTCCGACAATGAGCAGTTCTTC
.,TRBJ1-1,.,TRBV6-5,CASSVERFEAFF,TGTGCCAGCAGCGTAGAGAGGTTTGAAGCTTTCTTT
.,TRBJ2-5,.,TRBV9,CASSVEGRIQETQYF,TGTGCCAGCAGCGTAGAGGGTCGGATCCAAGAGACCCAGTACTTC
.,TRBJ1-5,TRBD1,TRBV27,CASRSTGLGNQPQHF,TGTGCCAGCAGATCGACAGGGCTAGGGAATCAGCCCCAGCATTTT
.,TRBJ2-3,TRBD2,TRBV19,CASSLTSGGTDTQYF,TGTGCCAGTAGTCTCACTAGCGGGGGTACAGATACGCAGTATTTT
.,TRBJ2-7,.,TRBV5-1,CASSSAGGRHEQYF,TGCGCCAGCAGCTCCGCTGGGGGGCGCCACGAGCAGTACTTC
.,TRBJ1-2,.,TRBV6-5,CAARPRDYYTGYTF,TGTGCTGCACGACCCCGGGACTACTATACTGGCTACACCTTC
.,TRBJ1-5,.,TRBV10-2,CASSDQLNQPQHF,TGCGCCAGCAGTGACCAGCTCAATCAGCCCCAGCATTTT
.,TRBJ2-5,TRBD1,TRBV5-1,CASSYPTGGQETQYF,TGCGCCAGCAGCTATCCGACAGGGGGACAAGAGACCCAGTACTTC